Described below is a single T cell receptor (beta chain) sequence and its context. Its target antigen remains unknown. Base qualities are not provided; no much larger clone lies one nucleotide away. This entry belongs to a study of cytomegalovirus exposure and HLA in healthy donors (dated by TCRdb to 2016 to 2017). Regarding the study in general: An earlier analysis of approximately 640 of the donors reported 250 to 350 Gb of sequence data and 117 million unique TCR beta sequences from roughly 200 million T cells. An early release that covered more than 550 HLA-typed donors contained about 300 gigabases of sequencing data and 75 million to 100 million unique TCR sequences. The genetic ancestry cluster associated with self-reported Caucasian donors included 70% to 85% of the approximately 430 genotyped donors. The study aimed to test whether signatures of past pathogen exposure could be identified by cataloging public T cell receptors. The study profiled the T cell repertoires of fewer than 850 subjects by immunosequencing and related them to cytomegalovirus serostatus. A separate validation cohort of 100 to 150 different subjects was used in addition to the roughly 640-subject first cohort. To predict cytomegalovirus infection status, the study combined high-throughput TCR immunosequencing, statistical association of individual TCRs with disease status, and machine learning. A later analysis re-analyzed previously published TCR beta repertoires from 666 donors and added high-resolution HLA genotyping to study TCR occurrence patterns. The later analysis used no new phenotypic data to find candidate immune exposures, relying instead on TCR beta sequences and their occurrence across donors. An earlier analysis of around 540 of the donors applied high-throughput TCR beta sequencing to assess whether each TCR beta V gene segment acted as functional or pseudogenic. Donor age, sex, ethnicity and CMV serostatus were compiled together with the repertoire data. In a later genetic analysis, genome-wide SNP genotypes for about 55% of the roughly 670 donors were used, and that subset was treated as a discovery cohort. All discovery cohort repertoires had been generated using a single sequencing platform. HLA typing covered class I and class II loci at four-digit resolution. The number of donors typed differed by locus, with about 629-630 for A, B, C, DRB1 and DQB1, 522 for DQA1, 600 to 610 for DPA1, and about 450 for DPB1. Because of strong linkage in the cohort, a few DR-DQ haplotypes were treated as single units for association and clustering. On average, over 200,000 unique TCR beta nucleotide sequences were sequenced per donor among a few hundred genotyped donors of the cohort, with around 19% of those sequences being non-productive. Paper-wide results and their limitations: Presence/absence analyses assumed roughly uniform sequencing depth across donors, an assumption that may not hold. In an earlier analysis of 587 of the donors, most TCR beta V segments appeared in productive rearrangements about 87% or about 30% of the time, broadly matching IMGT annotations. The authors suggested that the approach could potentially be generalized to other disease states and immunological phenotypes. This cohort had only TCR beta chains sequenced, and the lack of alpha or paired-chain data limited which features could be detected. Most TCR sequences were seen in very few donors, while some public TCRs were found in many individuals. The study listed 150 to 200 TCR beta chains as associated with cytomegalovirus. According to a later analysis, most CMV-associated TCR beta chains appeared to be HLA-restricted, and the HLA associations seemed to be driven largely by CMV exposure. In vitro tests confirmed that a few of the cytomegalovirus-associated TCR beta chains recognize cytomegalovirus antigens. In a later genetic analysis, fewer N-insertions in productive TCRs were reported among donors in an Asian-associated ancestry cluster than the roughly 700-donor mean. A cluster of highly shared sequence variants was judged likely to be a technical artifact of the sequencing pipeline. A further reported finding was that TCR beta sequences accurately predicted the HLA-A and HLA-B alleles for most subjects in the first cohort. In a later analysis, TCR association rates were found to vary across HLA loci, with the most associated TCRs seen for DRB1 alleles and the fewest for HLA-C alleles. Because some donors lacked HLA typing at each locus, the association tests relied only on the typed subset. Over 15 rarely observed V segments, including chromosome 9 orphons, were excluded from the earlier analysis of a few hundred of the donors because counts were too low. An association between a missense DCLRE1C variant and V-gene and J-gene trimming of TCR beta chains was found in a later genetic analysis and replicated in an independent cohort. CMV serostatus was the only immune exposure information available for the cohort. Linkage disequilibrium might explain the correlated functional status among segregating V segments, but an unknown experimental factor could not be excluded. Assigning TCR associations to individual alleles was difficult when HLA alleles, especially DR and DQ, strongly co-occurred. The 87-base-pair reads could not distinguish some IMGT-functional V segments, including TRBV6-2 and TRBV6-3, so those segments were excluded. At a false discovery rate of 0.05, a later analysis linked 16,951 TCR beta sequences to specific HLA alleles. A later analysis found that HLA-associated TCR beta chains were more clonally expanded and had lower generation probabilities than equally common non-associated chains. Cytomegalovirus status was reported to be diagnosed by the classifier with high specificity and sensitivity in both the original and validation cohorts. According to a later analysis, parvovirus B19, influenza, CMV and Epstein-Barr virus appeared linked to several top co-occurrence clusters.

The cohort was made up of 666 healthy bone marrow donors. Cohort members were all nominally healthy when sampled, although unrecorded immune exposures were likely present. The donor was CMV seronegative and belonged to the group of 350 or so seronegative cohort members. Every donor gave a peripheral blood sample, and the peripheral blood mononuclear cells from that sample were used for TCR beta sequencing. Genomic DNA was extracted from the blood cell samples with the Qiagen DNeasy Blood Extraction Kit. From the cysteine through the phenylalanine, the CDR3 covers 15 amino acids. Just the 45-base CDR3 DNA is kept, in frame starting at base 1. As encoded in the germline V gene, CDR1 is MNHEY while CDR2 is SVGAGI. Library preparation was by the immunoSEQ multiplex PCR assay. For the multiplex PCR, a mixture combining 60 forward primers for TCR Vbeta segments and 13 reverse primers for TCR Jbeta segments was used. The CDR3 region of rearranged TCR beta genes was amplified from genomic DNA with a multiplex PCR assay. On the Illumina HiSeq System, the amplified TCR beta libraries were sequenced as 87-base-pair reads. As for the original processing: A later analysis tallied 80 million to 95 million unique TCR beta chains across the roughly 610 repertoires, and some 10 million of those chains were shared by two or more donors. Raw reads were error-corrected and collapsed into unique sequences with a nearest-neighbor algorithm that merged closely related sequences to remove PCR and sequencing errors. CDR3 sequences were aligned to IMGT reference sequences to assign V, D and J gene segments. Each retained sequence needed at least a six-nucleotide match to both a V gene segment and a J gene segment. A rearrangement was called productive if the CDR3 had no stop codons and remained in frame with V and J, and every other rearrangement was called non-productive. Following IMGT convention, CDR3 was defined as the stretch from the second conserved V-encoded cysteine up to the conserved J-encoded phenylalanine. Sequences without an unambiguous match to a single V gene segment were excluded from the earlier analysis of almost 600 of the donors. An earlier analysis of 500 to 600 of the donors classified V segments as functional when productive rearrangements were above 56.7% and as segregating when the standard deviation between donors was above 5%. To diagnose cytomegalovirus status from the catalog of TCR beta chain sequences, a statistical classification framework was built. In a later analysis, TCR nucleotide sequences were compared against IMGT/GENE-DB human TR gene sequences so that V and J genes could be assigned. Using the TCRdist pipeline, a later analysis assigned CDR3 sequences along with most-parsimonious VDJ recombination scenarios. In a later analysis, each TCR beta chain was defined by its CDR3 amino acid sequence together with its V-gene family, and reads lacking a unique V-gene family were excluded. In a later analysis, 500 to 650 highly shared, low-generation-probability nucleotide sequences were removed to address suspected cross-contamination and a sequencing artifact. In a later analysis, a clonal expansion index for each public chain was calculated from normalized within-repertoire ranks of inferred template counts. In a later analysis, generation probabilities were computed with a VDJ recombination model fitted to out-of-frame rearrangements, and the resulting probabilities were checked against IGoR. Hypergeometric tests were used in a later analysis to score TCR-TCR, TCR-HLA and TCR-CMV co-occurrence, with a repertoire-size bias correction applied to the TCR pairs. To estimate false discovery rates, a later analysis permuted the HLA or CMV assignments 20 times. In a later analysis, co-occurring TCRs were grouped using DBSCAN, with TCRdist sequence similarity added in when clustering inside HLA-allele-positive subsets. Co-occurrence clustering excluded repertoires with fewer than 30,000 or more than 120,000 public chains, plus five with anomalous nucleotide sharing. TCRdb's version of the immuneACCESS table is confined to in-frame rearrangements and falls short of the full clone set. An unresolved V gene accounts for under half of the shortfall where checked; the remainder is of unknown origin. That table is the source of V, J and clone size, and D and trimming were worked out from the DNA. This sample has 150,000 or so clones in its table, and 9.7% of those were observed once. The ten largest clones capture 1.8% of the sample.

The receptor's source is a man aged 45-65 years in good health and CMV-seronegative. The sequence links TRBV6-5 to TRBJ2-5, with no reliable assignment of the D segment. Judging by the DNA end, TRBJ2-7 fits better; the J call may be wrong. Sequences were obtained from PBMCs. The DNA sequence reads TGTGCCAGCAGTTACCGGCGGCGCAGCTCCTACGAGCAGTACTTC. Protein translation: CASSYRRRSSYEQYF.